These 2 T cell receptor beta chains came from one sample sequenced in a study of T cells in Graves' hyperthyroidism and ophthalmopathy (dated by TCRdb to about 2019). Library construction relied on multiplex PCR. The instrument given in TCRdb is Illumina HiSeq 2000. The TCR beta CDR3 regions were amplified from RNA transcripts. A first-round RT-PCR of the TCR CDR3 used the HTBI primer set with the Qiagen OneStep RT-PCR kit. TCRdb applied fastp at Q25 and MiXCR to the public reads, then kept only in-frame beta chains. Identical CDR3 proteins give one entry, which carries the most common genes and DNA. This sample lists hundreds of thousands of distinct CDR3 sequences; roughly 15% were detected once. The ten largest make up around 4.5% of the sample. Sample: blood. These receptor sequences come from a woman aged 40-49 years with Graves' ophthalmopathy.

This clonotype was found many times. This sequence joins TRBV2 and TRBJ1-5; 10 bases match TRBD1. Germline lookup yields CDR1 SNHLY and CDR2 FYNNEI. V trimming: 8 bases; J trimming: 0 bases; junction bases outside the gene matches: 7. The length of the CDR3 is 16 residues. The CDR3 DNA is TGTGCCAGCTCGGGACAGGGGAGTTATAGCAATCAGCCCCAGCATTTT. It encodes CASSGQGSYSNQPQHF.

This clonotype was seen repeatedly, ten times or more. The chain joins TRBV10-3 to TRBJ1-1; D is perhaps TRBD1 (5 bases). CDR1 and CDR2 from the germline V gene are ENHRY and SYGVKD. Between the trimmed V and J ends, which lost 5 bases and 6 bases, there was a span of 13 bases. CDR3 length: 13 amino acids. CDR3 sequence (DNA): TGTGCCATCAGTAATGTCAGGGAATCTGAAGCTTTCTTT. Translated, it gives CAISNVRESEAFF.